This TCR beta chain originates from a study of control samples from healthy donors and cancer patients. Sequencing was performed with immunoSEQ multiplex PCR; in TCRdb, only in-frame clones are kept and a portion is missing. The data contain about 150,000 clones, over 85% of them singletons. Trimming cost V 3 bases and J 8 bases, with 8 bases left between them. The CDR3 contains 13 residues. Sequenced material: blood. The TCR was taken from a man younger than 35 in good health. This chain links TRBV12-3 or TRBV12-4 with TRBJ1-6; D ambiguous. The CDR3 region has the DNA TGTGCCAGCAGTTTTTATGGGGATTCACCCCTCCACTTT. Protein product: CASSFYGDSPLHF.